These T cell receptor beta chains were read from a single sample in a study of cytomegalovirus exposure and HLA in healthy donors. Profiled with immunoSEQ multiplex PCR; TCRdb holds only in-frame clones, not every one. Across about 53,000 clones, the top ten clones capture 9.5% to 15% of the sample. The sequenced sample was PBMCs. The receptors were gathered from a young man in good health and CMV-seropositive. The CDR3 runs from the conserved cysteine through the conserved F or W.

TRBV5-1,CASSLVRVTDEQYF
TRBV15,CATSRDRGGIEKLFF
TRBV7-3,CASSSRGLAGVDTQYF
TRBV5-1,CASRSTGGETQYF
TRBV2,CASSRDRNEKLFF
TRBV7-9,CASSHGQNTEAFF
TRBV19,CASSTGRDYEKLFF
TRBV19,CASSLQGPNEAFF
TRBV5-4,CASSLGGNEQFF
TRBV28,CATGRDRVNYGYTF
TRBV4-1,CASSQKYNQPQHF
TRBV5-4,CASSLIGQALGYGYTF
TRBV7-7,CASSISGRDNEQFF
TRBV6-4,CATRSVGRGGVDEQFF
TRBV4-1,CASSDSGTELFF
TRBV13,CASSPPGQGSDTEAFF
TRBV5-1,CASSEGAYEQFF
TRBV28,CASSLSRNTGELFF
TRBV2,CASSVQTTNTGELFF
TRBV5-6,CASSFGPTKGGTEAFF
TRBV5-1,CASSLGGQGASYEQYF
TRBV9,CASSPLAEREKLFF
TRBV28,CASSSGTGGEKLFF
TRBV7-3,CASSLQAGAADTQYF
TRBV5-1,CASSWDTPYEQYF
TRBV18,CASSPAQGGEKLFF
TRBV7-3,CASSLKGGDGYYEQYF
TRBV19,CASSISGQGTDTQYF
TRBV5-1,CASSPSQTGRYNYGYTF
TRBV19,CASQDRRSSIANYGYTF
TRBV6-1,CASSFPGQGLQAFF
TRBV13,CASSLRTGGEQYF
TRBV9,CASTAAHSGNTIYF
TRBV5-6,CASSIGQLHSNQPQHF
TRBV5-6,CASSSTGVETQYF
TRBV10-1,CASSGRARGMRFF
TRBV2,CASRGQLNTEAFF
TRBV5-1,CASSLVSENSPLHF
TRBV30,CAWSDSSTDTQYF
TRBV6-5,CASREQSSNIQYF
TRBV11-2,CASSFRPFGGSYTGELFF